These 17 T cell receptor beta chains were all obtained from the same sample, sequenced in a study of cytomegalovirus exposure and HLA in healthy donors. 13 Jbeta primers and 60 Vbeta primers were used for the PCR. TCRdb's table, derived via immunoSEQ multiplex PCR, lists solely in-frame clones and lacks some. The data show approximately 160,000 clones, 77% seen once. The sequencing input was PBMCs. The origin of the receptors is a woman in her twenties or thirties in good health and CMV-seronegative.

This chain connects TRBV19 to TRBJ2-7; no clear D gene. Per the germline V gene, CDR1 is LNHDA and CDR2 is SQIVND (reference sequence). V lost 4 bases and J 5 bases, leaving 12 bases between the germline ends. The CDR3 is 13 residues long. The CDR3 nucleotides are TGTGCCAGTAGTAGGTTAGTAGACAACGAGCAGTACTTC. Protein sequence: CASSRLVDNEQYF.

This chain connects TRBV5-1 to TRBJ1-2; D unclear. Trimming took off 0 bases at V and 3 bases at J, with 12 bases between the two ends. The length of the CDR3 is 15 residues. Germline V CDR1 and CDR2: SGHRS, YFSETQ. The CDR3 is CASSLDPRVDYGYTF. The CDR3, as DNA: TGCGCCAGCAGCTTGGACCCCCGGGTGGACTATGGCTACACCTTC.

The chain couples TRBV11-2 to TRBJ2-3; 12 bases align to TRBD2. The germline V gene encodes CDR1 SGHAT and CDR2 FQNNGV. The CDR3 consists of 17 residues. V gave up 4 bases and J gave up 2 bases; unmatched junction bases: 7. CDR3 in amino acids: CASSSAGLAGYTDTQYF. In DNA, the CDR3 is TGTGCCAGCAGCTCTGCCGGACTAGCGGGGTACACAGATACGCAGTATTTT.

This chain joins TRBV29-1 and TRBJ1-1, with D possibly TRBD1 on 5 matching bases. V was shortened by 7 bases and J by 4 bases, with 22 bases between the two germline ends. In germline, CDR1 is SQVTM, CDR2 ANQGSEA. The CDR3 is 15 amino acids. The chain's CDR3 is CSAIGLGREVTEAFF. In nucleotides, the CDR3 is TGCAGCGCAATCGGTTTGGGCAGGGAAGTCACTGAAGCTTTCTTT.

The rearrangement links TRBV19 to TRBJ1-2, with TRBD1 matching over 9 bases. V was clipped by 6 bases and J by 2 bases; unmatched bases: 4. CDR1 LNHDA and CDR2 SQIVND come from the germline V gene (reference sequence). This CDR3 is 14 amino acids long. The CDR3 DNA reads as TGTGCCAGTAGGTCAGGGACAGGGAACTATGGCTACACCTTC. This translates into CASRSGTGNYGYTF.

This chain connects TRBV28 to TRBJ2-5; TRBD2 aligns across 10 bases. V gave up 3 bases and J gave up 3 bases; unmatched junction bases: 10. Germline CDR1 and CDR2: MDHEN and SYDVKM. The CDR3 extends over 17 amino acids. For the CDR3, the DNA is TGTGCCAGCAGTTTTTCTAGCGGGAGATGGGGCGAAGAGACCCAGTACTTC. Its protein is CASSFSSGRWGEETQYF.

The chain combines TRBV6-5 with TRBJ2-7; D is possibly TRBD1 (6 bases). Germline-derived CDR1 and CDR2 are MNHEY and SVGAGI. This CDR3 region has 16 residues. V lost 0 bases, J lost 4 bases, and 16 bases lay in between. As DNA, the CDR3 is TGTGCCAGCAGTTACTCAAACAGGGAGTTACCTTACGAGCAGTACTTC. This translates into CASSYSNRELPYEQYF.

The rearrangement joins TRBV2 to TRBJ1-2; TRBD1 might be the D (6 bases). Between the trimmed V and J ends, which lost 6 bases and 7 bases, there was a span of 9 bases. The CDR3 covers 11 residues. Germline V gene sequence: CDR1 SNHLY, CDR2 FYNNEI. CDR3 amino acids: CASRGGPGYTF. In DNA, the CDR3 is TGTGCCAGCAGAGGGGGACCTGGCTACACCTTC.

This chain joins TRBV27 and TRBJ1-5; D call uncertain. With 3 bases removed from V and 5 bases from J, the gap between germline ends came to 8 bases. CDR1 is MNHEY and CDR2 is SMNVEV in the germline V gene (reference sequence). The CDR3 loop spans 13 amino acids. CDR3 in amino acids: CASSLRRDQPQHF. The CDR3 DNA follows: TGTGCCAGCAGTTTGCGTCGGGATCAGCCCCAGCATTTT.

CDR3 residues: CASRSRASGTRETQYF. In DNA form, the CDR3 reads TGTGCCAGCAGGTCTAGGGCTAGCGGGACCCGGGAGACCCAGTACTTC. The chain combines TRBV7-3 with TRBJ2-5; TRBD2 agrees at 9 bases. V gave up 6 bases and J gave up 5 bases; unmatched junction bases: 13. CDR3 length equals 16 residues. CDR1 and CDR2 (germline): SGHTA, FQGTGA.

The chain couples TRBV6-6 to TRBJ1-2, with TRBD1 as a possible D gene (5 bases). This CDR3 has 12 residues. V gave up 5 bases and J gave up 4 bases, with 8 bases separating them. Germline CDR1 reads MNHNY; CDR2 reads SVGAGI (reference sequence). The CDR3 loop is CASSPDSYGYTF. The CDR3 DNA sequence: TGTGCCAGCAGTCCAGACAGCTATGGCTACACCTTC.

This clone came up a few times. The V gene is TRBV19, the J gene TRBJ2-7; D gene ambiguous. The CDR3 loop spans 13 amino acids. V was pared by 5 bases and J by 3 bases, with 11 bases between. The V gene's germline CDR1 is LNHDA and CDR2 SQIVND (reference sequence). CDR3 coding DNA: TGTGCCAGTAGTGGTGCAGGCTTCTACGAGCAGTACTTC. This encodes CASSGAGFYEQYF.

The V gene is TRBV7-9, the J gene TRBJ2-5, with 8 bases lining up with TRBD2. Germline-derived CDR1 and CDR2 are SEHNR and FQNEAQ (reference sequence). V dropped 1 base and J dropped 1; count of bases not matched to a gene: 8. This CDR3 region has 17 residues. The CDR3 here is CASSLVPGGRGQETQYF. For the CDR3, the DNA is TGTGCCAGCAGCTTAGTTCCGGGAGGGAGAGGCCAAGAGACCCAGTACTTC.

The chain is built from TRBV7-8 and TRBJ2-3, with 8 bases fitting TRBD2. This CDR3 has 17 residues. Germline CDR1 SGHVS, CDR2 FQNEAQ. J lost 2 bases, V lost 2 bases, and 9 bases had no gene match. The DNA for the CDR3 is TGTGCCAGCAGCTTAACCTGGGTGACTAGCGCCACAGATACGCAGTATTTT. Its translation is CASSLTWVTSATDTQYF.

As for this clone: A junction end diverges from the germline sequence, so it may reflect a read error. The J gene is TRBJ2-1, the V gene TRBV6-5, with 9 bases identical to TRBD1. The germline V gene has CDR1 MNHEY and CDR2 SVGAGI. This CDR3 has 11 amino acids. DNA of the CDR3: TGTGCCAGCAGTCCGGGACAGGGTCCCGTCTTC. Translation gives CASSPGQGPVF.

The chain joins TRBV28 to TRBJ2-7, with D possibly TRBD2 on 6 matching bases. V was cut by 5 bases and J by 0 bases, with 14 bases left in between. The CDR3 sequence is 15 residues long. CDR1 MDHEN and CDR2 SYDVKM come from the germline V gene. CDR3 bases: TGTGCCAGCAGTGGGCCCGGGACTCACTCCTACGAGCAGTACTTC. It codes for CASSGPGTHSYEQYF.

J is TRBJ2-1 and V is TRBV6-1; maybe TRBD2 (6 bases). The V and J ends lost 1 base and 0 bases respectively, with 13 bases between them. The CDR3 sequence is 17 residues long. CDR1 is MNHNS and CDR2 is SASEGT in the germline V gene. CDR3 nucleotides: TGTGCCAGCAGTGAAGGGAGGGGCGGCGACTCCTACAATGAGCAGTTCTTC. Translation gives CASSEGRGGDSYNEQFF.